This is a list of T cell receptor beta chains from one sample in a study of T cell repertoires in cytomegalovirus infection. From the reads, TCRdb called clonotypes with MiXCR, one entry per CDR3 protein. The repertoire holds roughly 990,000 distinct CDR3 sequences, roughly 31% seen once, with about 14% in the top ten. No cognate antigen is known for these TCRs. The specimen comprised cultured CD8+ T cells from PBMCs, sampled from culture after CMV antigen stimulation. The receptors derive from a human donor in good health (CMV status not recorded). Some clones in this sample may be carry-over from other donors' samples. Both conserved end residues are part of each CDR3. The D gene is left open where the match is weak. Size tells how often a clone was seen (once, few, many) or the class of an expanded clone, and some rows leave it out.

d_call: TRBD1; cdr3_length: 14; clone_size: few; j_call: TRBJ2-3; v_call: TRBV12-3/TRBV12-4; cdr3_nt: TGTGCCAGCAGGGGGGACAGGGCCACAGATACGCAGTATTTT; cdr3_aa: CASRGDRATDTQYF
d_call: .; cdr3_length: 15; clone_size: .; j_call: TRBJ1-1; v_call: TRBV5-1; cdr3_nt: TGCGCCAGCAGCTTGTCATCAGATGCAAACACTGAAGCTTTCTTT; cdr3_aa: CASSLSSDANTEAFF
d_call: .; cdr3_length: 15; clone_size: .; j_call: TRBJ2-5; v_call: TRBV6-5; cdr3_nt: TGTGCCAGCAGTTACGGGGAAGGGGCCAGGGAGACCCAGTACTTC; cdr3_aa: CASSYGEGARETQYF
d_call: .; cdr3_length: 14; clone_size: few; j_call: TRBJ1-4; v_call: TRBV7-9; cdr3_nt: TGTGCCAGCAGCCCGCCTGGCAGTCGAGAAAAACTGTTTTTT; cdr3_aa: CASSPPGSREKLFF
d_call: .; cdr3_length: 15; clone_size: .; j_call: TRBJ1-1; v_call: TRBV4-3; cdr3_nt: TGCGCCAGCAGCGCCTCCCAGGGCATGAACACTGAAGCTTTCTTT; cdr3_aa: CASSASQGMNTEAFF
d_call: .; cdr3_length: 12; clone_size: .; j_call: TRBJ1-2; v_call: TRBV7-2; cdr3_nt: TGTGCCAGCAGCTTATCCACCTATGGCTACACCTTC; cdr3_aa: CASSLSTYGYTF
d_call: TRBD1; cdr3_length: 17; clone_size: few; j_call: TRBJ2-6; v_call: TRBV7-6; cdr3_nt: TGTGCCAGCAGCTATGGACAGGGCTACTCTGGGGCCAACGTCCTGACTTTC; cdr3_aa: CASSYGQGYSGANVLTF
d_call: TRBD1; cdr3_length: 14; clone_size: once; j_call: TRBJ1-4; v_call: TRBV20-1; cdr3_nt: TGCAGTGTCAGAACCCGGGACAGGGGTTTAAAACTGTTTTTT; cdr3_aa: CSVRTRDRGLKLFF
d_call: TRBD1; cdr3_length: 14; clone_size: .; j_call: TRBJ1-2; v_call: TRBV2; cdr3_nt: TGTGCCAGCTATCCCGGGACAGGGAGACGCGGCTACACCTTC; cdr3_aa: CASYPGTGRRGYTF
d_call: .; cdr3_length: 14; clone_size: .; j_call: TRBJ2-1; v_call: TRBV19; cdr3_nt: TGTGCCAGTAGTGTCGAGGCTGGCTATAATGAGCAGTTCTTC; cdr3_aa: CASSVEAGYNEQFF
d_call: .; cdr3_length: 17; clone_size: many; j_call: TRBJ1-1; v_call: TRBV7-2; cdr3_nt: TGTGCCAGCAGCTTAGAGGTTCGCAGCAAGACGAACACTGAAGCTTTCTTT; cdr3_aa: CASSLEVRSKTNTEAFF
d_call: .; cdr3_length: 11; clone_size: .; j_call: TRBJ2-5; v_call: TRBV6-2/TRBV6-3; cdr3_nt: TGTGCCAGCAGTTACTCAAGGACAGTGGACTTC; cdr3_aa: CASSYSRTVDF
d_call: TRBD2; cdr3_length: 14; clone_size: few; j_call: TRBJ2-1; v_call: TRBV27; cdr3_nt: TGTGCCAGCAGACAGCGGGGGGGCTACAATGAGCAGTTCTTC; cdr3_aa: CASRQRGGYNEQFF
d_call: .; cdr3_length: 12; clone_size: .; j_call: TRBJ1-4; v_call: TRBV7-9; cdr3_nt: TGTGCCAGCACCCCGCCAAATGAAAAACTGTTTTTT; cdr3_aa: CASTPPNEKLFF
d_call: .; cdr3_length: 14; clone_size: few; j_call: TRBJ1-2; v_call: TRBV27; cdr3_nt: TGTGCCAGCAGCCCGGGGCTACTTAACTATGGCTACACCTTC; cdr3_aa: CASSPGLLNYGYTF
d_call: TRBD1; cdr3_length: 16; clone_size: .; j_call: TRBJ1-5; v_call: TRBV7-2; cdr3_nt: TGTGCCAACAGCAGCCGGGACAGGGAGTCCCATCAGCCCCAGCATTTT; cdr3_aa: CANSSRDRESHQPQHF
d_call: TRBD1; cdr3_length: 14; clone_size: few; j_call: TRBJ2-3; v_call: TRBV12-3/TRBV12-4; cdr3_nt: TGTGCCAGCACCCCGACAGGGGCAGCAGATACGCAGTATTTT; cdr3_aa: CASTPTGAADTQYF
d_call: TRBD2; cdr3_length: 16; clone_size: .; j_call: TRBJ2-1; v_call: TRBV10-3; cdr3_nt: TGTGCCATCAGTGAGTCGAGGAGCGGGGGGAACTATGAGCAGTTCTTC; cdr3_aa: CAISESRSGGNYEQFF
d_call: TRBD1; cdr3_length: 14; clone_size: few; j_call: TRBJ1-2; v_call: TRBV7-3; cdr3_nt: TGTGCCAGCAGCTCCGAACCCGCAGGGGGTGGCTACACCTTC; cdr3_aa: CASSSEPAGGGYTF
d_call: .; cdr3_length: 14; clone_size: many; j_call: TRBJ2-7; v_call: TRBV7-6; cdr3_nt: TGTGCCAGCAGCTTAACGTTGGGGTCCTACGAGCAGTACTTC; cdr3_aa: CASSLTLGSYEQYF
d_call: TRBD1; cdr3_length: 15; clone_size: .; j_call: TRBJ2-7; v_call: TRBV4-1; cdr3_nt: TGCGCCAGCAGCCAAGTTGGGACAGTATACTACGAGCAGTACTTC; cdr3_aa: CASSQVGTVYYEQYF
d_call: .; cdr3_length: 16; clone_size: .; j_call: TRBJ1-5; v_call: TRBV15; cdr3_nt: TGTGCCACCAGCAGAGACAGGGGTCGTAGCAATCAGCCCCAGCATTTT; cdr3_aa: CATSRDRGRSNQPQHF
d_call: .; cdr3_length: 15; clone_size: .; j_call: TRBJ1-5; v_call: TRBV10-2; cdr3_nt: TGCGCCAGCAGATTGGGATCTAATAGCAATCAGCCCCAGCATTTT; cdr3_aa: CASRLGSNSNQPQHF
d_call: TRBD2; cdr3_length: 19; clone_size: many; j_call: TRBJ2-3; v_call: TRBV12-3/TRBV12-4; cdr3_nt: TGTGCCAGCAGTTTTCGCCTTCGGACTAGCGGGGGGCCATCAGATACGCAGTATTTT; cdr3_aa: CASSFRLRTSGGPSDTQYF
d_call: TRBD1; cdr3_length: 15; clone_size: .; j_call: TRBJ2-2; v_call: TRBV15; cdr3_nt: TGTGCCACCAGCTGGACAGGGGGGATCACCGGGGAGCTGTTTTTT; cdr3_aa: CATSWTGGITGELFF
d_call: TRBD1; cdr3_length: 17; clone_size: few; j_call: TRBJ2-2; v_call: TRBV27; cdr3_nt: TGTGCCAGCAGTTCGCCAGACAGGGGGCTCTACACCGGGGAGCTGTTTTTT; cdr3_aa: CASSSPDRGLYTGELFF
d_call: TRBD1; cdr3_length: 15; clone_size: once; j_call: TRBJ2-4; v_call: TRBV24-1; cdr3_nt: TGTGCCACCAGTGATCGGACAGGGGATAGAAACATTCAGTACTTC; cdr3_aa: CATSDRTGDRNIQYF
d_call: .; cdr3_length: 14; clone_size: .; j_call: TRBJ2-1; v_call: TRBV19; cdr3_nt: TGTGCCAGTAGTATTAGCGCCTTCTACAATGAGCAGTTCTTC; cdr3_aa: CASSISAFYNEQFF
d_call: TRBD2; cdr3_length: 15; clone_size: many; j_call: TRBJ2-1; v_call: TRBV7-6; cdr3_nt: TGTGCCAGCAGCCCAGCGGGGGGCTTGTACAATGAGCAGTTCTTC; cdr3_aa: CASSPAGGLYNEQFF
d_call: TRBD1; cdr3_length: 19; clone_size: .; j_call: TRBJ1-5; v_call: TRBV7-4; cdr3_nt: TGTGCCAGCAGCTTAGGTGGGGCCAGGTGCGACAGGGAGCATCAGCCCCAGCATTTT; cdr3_aa: CASSLGGARCDREHQPQHF
d_call: .; cdr3_length: 17; clone_size: many; j_call: TRBJ2-2; v_call: TRBV7-6; cdr3_nt: TGTGCCAGCAGCTTAGCGTTCCGGCAGCTTGGCACCGGGGAGCTGTTTTTT; cdr3_aa: CASSLAFRQLGTGELFF
d_call: .; cdr3_length: 15; clone_size: .; j_call: TRBJ2-5; v_call: TRBV7-8; cdr3_nt: TGTGCCAGCAGCGCGCAAAACGTTGACCGAGAGACCCAGTACTTC; cdr3_aa: CASSAQNVDRETQYF
d_call: .; cdr3_length: 17; clone_size: few; j_call: TRBJ2-1; v_call: TRBV6-1; cdr3_nt: TGTGCCAGCAGTGAACACAGGATAATATTAACTAGCAATGAGCAGTTCTTC; cdr3_aa: CASSEHRIILTSNEQFF
d_call: .; cdr3_length: 13; clone_size: many; j_call: TRBJ1-1; v_call: TRBV7-8; cdr3_nt: TGTGCCAGCAGCTTCGATATGAACACTGAAGCTTTCTTT; cdr3_aa: CASSFDMNTEAFF
d_call: .; cdr3_length: 12; clone_size: .; j_call: TRBJ1-1; v_call: TRBV7-9; cdr3_nt: TGTGCCAGCAGCCCCTCGACAGTTGGAGCTTTCTTT; cdr3_aa: CASSPSTVGAFF
d_call: .; cdr3_length: 12; clone_size: .; j_call: TRBJ1-1; v_call: TRBV7-6; cdr3_nt: TGTGCCAGCAGCCAAGGGATTGGTGAAGCTTTCTTT; cdr3_aa: CASSQGIGEAFF
d_call: TRBD2; cdr3_length: 16; clone_size: .; j_call: TRBJ2-2; v_call: TRBV7-6; cdr3_nt: TGTGCCAGCAGCTCGGGACTAGCTTCGGCCACCGGGGAGCTGTTTTTT; cdr3_aa: CASSSGLASATGELFF
d_call: TRBD2; cdr3_length: 16; clone_size: many; j_call: TRBJ2-1; v_call: TRBV12-3/TRBV12-4; cdr3_nt: TGTGCCAGCAGTTTTAGCGGGGATAGCTCCTACAATGAGCAGTTCTTC; cdr3_aa: CASSFSGDSSYNEQFF
d_call: .; cdr3_length: 16; clone_size: few; j_call: TRBJ1-2; v_call: TRBV4-2; cdr3_nt: TGTGCCAGCAGCCAAGAACGTGGGCAGATAGCATATGGCTACACCTTC; cdr3_aa: CASSQERGQIAYGYTF
d_call: TRBD1; cdr3_length: 16; clone_size: many; j_call: TRBJ1-2; v_call: TRBV7-2; cdr3_nt: TGTGCCAGCAGCGACCGGACAGGGGGCCTTTCCTATGGCTACACCTTC; cdr3_aa: CASSDRTGGLSYGYTF
d_call: .; cdr3_length: 14; clone_size: .; j_call: TRBJ2-6; v_call: TRBV2; cdr3_nt: TGTGCCAGACTACAGTTCTCTGGGGCCAACGTCCTGACTTTC; cdr3_aa: CARLQFSGANVLTF
d_call: .; cdr3_length: 15; clone_size: .; j_call: TRBJ1-1; v_call: TRBV11-3; cdr3_nt: TGTGCCAGCAGCTTAGATCGGGGCACGAACACTGAAGCTTTCTTT; cdr3_aa: CASSLDRGTNTEAFF
d_call: TRBD1; cdr3_length: 17; clone_size: few; j_call: TRBJ1-6; v_call: TRBV4-3; cdr3_nt: TGCGCCAGCAGGGGGACCGGGCCCCCAGGGGGGAATTCACCCCTCCACTTT; cdr3_aa: CASRGTGPPGGNSPLHF
d_call: TRBD2; cdr3_length: 16; clone_size: .; j_call: TRBJ2-3; v_call: TRBV5-1; cdr3_nt: TGCGCCAGCAGCCCTAGGAGCGGGGGGCCCCCAGATACGCAGTATTTT; cdr3_aa: CASSPRSGGPPDTQYF
d_call: .; cdr3_length: 13; clone_size: few; j_call: TRBJ1-1; v_call: TRBV27; cdr3_nt: TGTGCCAGCAGTTTTTCAGGGAGGACTGAAGCTTTCTTT; cdr3_aa: CASSFSGRTEAFF
d_call: .; cdr3_length: 12; clone_size: many; j_call: TRBJ2-2; v_call: TRBV7-2; cdr3_nt: TGTGCCAGCAGCTCCCGTCAGAGGGAGCTGTTTTTT; cdr3_aa: CASSSRQRELFF
d_call: .; cdr3_length: 13; clone_size: .; j_call: TRBJ2-7; v_call: TRBV6-2/TRBV6-3; cdr3_nt: TGTGCCAGCAGTTATAGGGGATTCTACGAGCAGTACTTC; cdr3_aa: CASSYRGFYEQYF
d_call: .; cdr3_length: 16; clone_size: .; j_call: TRBJ2-2; v_call: TRBV6-2/TRBV6-3; cdr3_nt: TGTGCCAGCAGTACCTCGACCGATACGCTGACCGGGGAGCTGTTTTTT; cdr3_aa: CASSTSTDTLTGELFF
d_call: .; cdr3_length: 14; clone_size: many; j_call: TRBJ1-5; v_call: TRBV7-2; cdr3_nt: TGTGCCAGCAGCAGCCTGGGTAGCAATCAGCCCCAGCATTTT; cdr3_aa: CASSSLGSNQPQHF
d_call: .; cdr3_length: 15; clone_size: .; j_call: TRBJ2-1; v_call: TRBV4-1; cdr3_nt: TGCGCCAGCAGCCAGCAAGCGGGCTCCTACAATGAGCAGTTCTTC; cdr3_aa: CASSQQAGSYNEQFF